This T cell receptor (beta chain) is from a study of Graves' ophthalmopathy and Graves' hyperthyroidism. This clonotype has a handful of counts. The TCR beta CDR3 regions underwent amplification from RNA transcripts. The library came from an HTBI-primed first-round RT-PCR and a second-round multiplex PCR. MiXCR, applied by TCRdb to the multiplex PCR reads, yields one record per CDR3 protein. The table shows some 380,000 distinct CDR3 sequences, with 15% occurring only once. Germline CDR1 and CDR2: KGHSH and LQKENI. This CDR3 comprises 19 residues. The V gene lost 3 bases and the J gene lost 0 bases, with 18 bases spanning the gap.

This sequence originates from a woman between 18 and 30 years old with stable Graves' hyperthyroidism. This chain connects TRBV18 to TRBJ1-6; TRBD1 might be the D (5 bases). The sequencing sample was made of peripheral blood. CDR3 amino acids: CASSPLPRLGGSYNSPLHF. DNA for the CDR3: TGTGCCAGCTCACCGCTTCCTCGTCTGGGGGGCTCCTATAATTCACCCCTCCACTTT.